These T cell receptor beta chains were read from a single sample in a study of human T cells and chemical hapten exposure. TCRdb re-called the RACE reads through MiXCR, storing one row per CDR3 protein. The table has about 180,000 distinct CDR3 sequences, approximately 29% seen once. The sequencing here drew on whole blood, taken in connection with sensitization to the hapten diphenylcyclopropenone (DPC). Every receptor here comes from a woman aged 30 to 39 with alopecia areata. Some clones in this sample may be carry-over from other donors' samples. The CDR3 runs from the conserved cysteine through the conserved F or W. Each record gives: J gene, D gene, V gene, clone size, CDR3 protein, CDR3 DNA. A D gene is named only where the DNA matches it firmly. Where a row states a size, it is once, few, many or the class of an expanded clone; other rows omit it.

TRBJ1-5,-,TRBV28,-,CASSFSVNQPQHF,TGTGCCAGCAGTTTTTCGGTCAATCAGCCCCAGCATTTT
TRBJ2-1,TRBD2,TRBV6-4,-,CASSDSAGGYNEQFF,TGTGCCAGCAGTGACTCTGCGGGGGGGTACAATGAGCAGTTCTTC
TRBJ1-4,-,TRBV5-1,-,CASSFSRQQAPNEKLFF,TGCGCCAGCAGCTTTTCTCGCCAACAGGCCCCTAATGAAAAACTGTTTTTT
TRBJ1-5,-,TRBV20-1,-,CSATRTVNQPQHF,TGCAGTGCTACAAGGACAGTCAATCAGCCCCAGCATTTT
TRBJ1-1,-,TRBV7-9,-,CAGGTGQRNTEAFF,TGTGCCGGAGGGACGGGACAAAGGAACACTGAAGCTTTCTTT
TRBJ2-3,-,TRBV24-1,-,CATSDLMDTQYF,TGTGCCACCAGTGATTTAATGGATACGCAGTATTTT
TRBJ2-2,-,TRBV18,-,CASERPGSSGELFF,TGTGCCAGCGAACGACCGGGCAGCTCCGGGGAGCTGTTTTTT
TRBJ2-3,-,TRBV19,-,CASRLQGPTDTQYF,TGTGCCAGTAGGCTACAGGGCCCAACAGATACGCAGTATTTT
TRBJ1-2,-,TRBV29-1,-,CSASVGGARYGYTF,TGCAGCGCCTCTGTGGGGGGCGCGCGGTATGGCTACACCTTC
TRBJ2-3,TRBD1,TRBV7-2,few,CASSRDRGRTDTQYF,TGTGCCAGCAGTCGGGACAGGGGGCGAACAGATACGCAGTATTTT
TRBJ2-4,-,TRBV29-1,many,CRLGWQGGAKNIQYF,TGCAGGCTTGGATGGCAGGGGGGGGCCAAAAACATTCAGTACTTC
TRBJ2-3,TRBD2,TRBV29-1,-,CSVEAPRGNTDTQYF,TGCAGCGTTGAAGCTCCGCGGGGGAACACAGATACGCAGTATTTT
TRBJ1-1,-,TRBV7-8,-,CASSLEDRMNTEAFF,TGTGCCAGCAGCTTAGAGGACAGAATGAACACTGAAGCTTTCTTT
TRBJ2-2,TRBD1,TRBV15,-,CATSRDLGQANTGELFF,TGTGCCACCAGCAGAGATCTGGGACAGGCAAACACCGGGGAGCTGTTTTTT
TRBJ2-2,TRBD2,TRBV28,-,CASVSSGSGDGELFF,TGTGCCTCAGTATCTAGCGGGAGCGGGGACGGGGAGCTGTTTTTT
TRBJ2-3,-,TRBV7-2,once,CASSYRVEDTQYF,TGTGCCAGCAGCTACAGGGTGGAGGATACGCAGTATTTT
TRBJ1-1,-,TRBV7-9,few,CASSREGITDTEAFF,TGTGCCAGCAGCAGAGAGGGGATTACGGACACTGAAGCTTTCTTT
TRBJ2-1,-,TRBV29-1,few,CSAKLYNEQFF,TGCAGCGCCAAGTTATACAATGAGCAGTTCTTC
TRBJ1-6,-,TRBV7-2,few,CASSLSWASRSPLHF,TGTGCCAGCAGCTTATCATGGGCGTCCCGCTCACCCCTCCACTTT
TRBJ2-1,-,TRBV27,-,CASSVRRTHNEQFF,TGTGCCAGCAGTGTAAGGCGGACGCACAATGAGCAGTTCTTC
TRBJ1-1,-,TRBV4-3,-,CASSQEPRNTEAFF,TGCGCCAGCAGCCAAGAGCCCAGGAACACTGAAGCTTTCTTT
TRBJ1-5,-,TRBV28,-,CASSRTELGGGNQPQHF,TGTGCCAGCAGTCGGACAGAATTGGGAGGTGGCAATCAGCCCCAGCATTTT
TRBJ2-3,-,TRBV4-2,-,CASSQSSTGAPSDTQYF,TGTGCCAGCAGCCAATCCTCCACGGGGGCTCCCTCAGATACGCAGTATTTT
TRBJ2-1,TRBD2,TRBV4-2,-,CASSSPSGGGNEQFF,TGTGCCAGCAGCAGCCCTAGCGGGGGTGGTAATGAGCAGTTCTTC
TRBJ1-4,-,TRBV30,-,CAWRRDITNEKLFF,TGTGCCTGGAGGAGGGACATAACTAATGAAAAACTGTTTTTT
TRBJ2-5,TRBD2,TRBV5-1,-,CASSLFSSGRAETQYF,TGCGCCAGCAGCTTGTTTAGTAGCGGGAGAGCGGAGACCCAGTACTTC
TRBJ2-1,-,TRBV7-8,-,CASSLYIDGGALNEQFF,TGTGCCAGCAGCTTATATATAGATGGGGGGGCTTTGAATGAGCAGTTCTTC
TRBJ2-1,-,TRBV29-1,-,CSVELQGAYNEQFF,TGCAGCGTTGAGTTACAGGGAGCCTACAATGAGCAGTTCTTC
TRBJ2-1,TRBD1,TRBV20-1,once,CSARVARTGRRNEQFF,TGCAGTGCTAGAGTGGCCCGGACAGGACGGAGGAATGAGCAGTTCTTC
TRBJ1-5,-,TRBV28,few,CASRRTGRRTQHF,TGTGCCAGCAGAAGGACCGGGCGGAGGACCCAGCATTTT
TRBJ1-3,-,TRBV28,-,CASSAGMGTVSGNTIYF,TGTGCCAGCAGTGCCGGGATGGGGACGGTCTCTGGAAACACCATATATTTT
TRBJ2-7,TRBD2,TRBV4-2,few,CASSQDFMSGGNYEQYF,TGTGCCAGCAGCCAAGATTTCATGAGCGGGGGAAACTACGAGCAGTACTTC
TRBJ1-1,TRBD1,TRBV10-3,few,CAISESPTGQATEAFF,TGTGCCATCAGTGAGTCTCCCACCGGACAGGCCACTGAAGCTTTCTTT